This T cell receptor beta chain was recorded in a study of neurological immune-mediated disorders. This clonotype was seen many times. CDR3 length: 15 amino acids. V lost 3 bases, J lost 1 base, and 4 bases stayed unmatched. Germline V gene sequence: CDR1 SNHLY, CDR2 FYNNEI. Sample time point: longitudinal time-point 3. The cDNA was generated through 5'RACE incorporating 10-nucleotide random UMIs. TCRdb re-analysed the 5' RACE reads in MiXCR, keeping a single row per CDR3 protein. The sample yields 85,000 to 110,000 distinct CDR3 sequences, 10% to 14% seen once. The sample comprised PBMCs. The rearrangement links TRBV2 to TRBJ1-1; 8 nucleotides align to TRBD1. The TCR originated in a female donor with HTLV-1-associated myelopathy (HAM/TSP). The CDR3 DNA is TGTGCCAGCAGTGAGAGACAGGGGAAGAACACTGAAGCTTTCTTT. It specifies CASSERQGKNTEAFF.